This TCR beta chain comes out of a study of blood T cell repertoires in COVID-19. Original methodology: Nucleated cell number was recorded as an estimate derived from reference gene primer amplification. Data came from immunoSEQ multiplex PCR; TCRdb stores just in-frame clones and leaves some out. V, J and clone size were drawn from that table, and D and trimming were deduced from the DNA. In the table there are under 250,000 clones, nearly 90% of which are singletons. The sequenced material came from PBMCs or T cells enriched from blood (not recorded which). This sequence was found in a woman in her thirties with acute COVID-19.

The CDR3 nucleotides read TGTGCCAGCAGTTCCACACAGGGGGCGCGGCGCGGCTACACCTTC. Translation gives CASSSTQGARRGYTF. The chain couples TRBV28 to TRBJ1-2, with TRBD1 matching 9 bases. Germline V gives CDR1 MDHEN, CDR2 SYDVKM. Unmatched junction bases numbered 11, after V lost 4 bases and J lost 8 bases. The CDR3 consists of 15 residues.